This passage covers 10 T cell receptor beta chains from one sample sequenced in a study of blood T cell repertoires in COVID-19. Method: immunoSEQ multiplex PCR; TCRdb's copy keeps in-frame clones and lacks some. The table shows some 200,000 clones, with about 85% occurring only once. Sequencing was carried out using peripheral blood. These receptors all stem from an elderly woman with COVID-19, enrolled during active disease.

The chain recombines TRBV3-1 (or the pseudogene TRBV3-2) with TRBJ1-2; 7 bases match TRBD1. The CDR3 is 16 residues long. Germline V gene lookup returns CDR1 LGHDT and CDR2 YNNKEL (reference sequence). V dropped 4 bases and J dropped 4; count of bases not matched to a gene: 12. CDR3 in DNA: TGTGCCAGCAGCCCAAGTGAGGGGGCGTTTGTCTATGGCTACACCTTC. Encoded protein: CASSPSEGAFVYGYTF.

The chain has TRBV10-3 and TRBJ2-7, with 10 nucleotides matching TRBD1. Trimming at V came to 3 bases and at J to 6 bases, leaving 5 bases not matched to a gene. Germline values: CDR1 ENHRY, CDR2 SYGVKD. The CDR3 consists of 14 residues. The CDR3, as DNA: TGTGCCATCAGTGATGACAGGGGGCGTTCCGAGCAGTACTTC. Translating it yields CAISDDRGRSEQYF.

The chain uses TRBV6-1 and TRBJ2-3, with TRBD1 as a possible D gene (5 bases). This CDR3 is built from 17 residues. Deletions cut 2 bases from V and 8 bases from J, with 23 bases between. The germline CDR1 and CDR2 sequences are MNHNS and SASEGT. CDR3: CASSEPRTKNRPVTQYF. For the CDR3, the DNA is TGTGCCAGCAGTGAACCCCGGACCAAAAACAGGCCAGTTACGCAGTATTTT.

J is TRBJ1-1 and V is TRBV7-9; D not resolved. The CDR3 contains 11 residues. The V gene lost 5 bases and the J gene lost 10 bases, with 11 bases spanning the gap. Germline V gene lookup returns CDR1 SEHNR and CDR2 FQNEAQ (reference sequence). The CDR3: CASSPQSGAFF. Here the CDR3 DNA reads TGTGCCAGCAGCCCCCAGTCGGGAGCTTTCTTT.

This clone was detected only a few times. This rearrangement joins TRBV5-1 to TRBJ1-1; TRBD1 agrees at 7 bases. Looked up from germline, CDR1 is SGHRS and CDR2 is YFSETQ. V shed 4 bases, J shed 3 bases, and the junction held 9 bases outside the gene matches. The CDR3 length is 15 residues. The CDR3 protein is CASSLGTARYTEAFF. The CDR3 coding sequence is TGCGCCAGCAGCCTAGGGACAGCTCGGTACACTGAAGCTTTCTTT.

The gene calls are TRBV5-8 and TRBJ1-1, with D uncertain. This CDR3 contains 11 residues. Trimming removed 2 bases from V and 13 bases from J, with 12 bases in between. Germline V gives CDR1 SGHTS, CDR2 YDEGEE. The CDR3 loop reads CASSFAGFGFF. The CDR3 region has the DNA TGTGCCAGCAGCTTCGCCGGGTTTGGTTTCTTT.

This clone has just one count. The chain uses TRBV3-1 (or the pseudogene TRBV3-2) and TRBJ2-5; a weak D match, TRBD1 (6 bases). CDR1 and CDR2 from the germline V gene are LGHDT and YNNKEL (reference sequence). V was pared by 1 base and J by 0 bases, with 9 bases between. The CDR3 consists of 15 residues. CDR3 amino acids: CASSQATGHQETQYF. In DNA, the CDR3 is TGTGCCAGCAGCCAAGCGACAGGCCACCAAGAGACCCAGTACTTC.

This chain connects TRBV5-1 to TRBJ2-7; 9 nucleotides line up with TRBD1. V lost 2 bases, J lost 3 bases, and 6 bases stayed unmatched. Germline assignment: CDR1 SGHRS and CDR2 YFSETQ. This CDR3 has 15 residues. Here the CDR3 reads CASSLNTGGFYEQYF. In DNA, the CDR3 is TGCGCCAGCAGCTTAAATACAGGGGGCTTCTACGAGCAGTACTTC. The full variable domain, rest sourced from reference TRBV5-1 and TRBJ2-7, is KAGVTQTPRYLIKTRGQQVTLSCSPISGHRSVSWYQQTPGQGLQFLFEYFSETQRNKGNFPGRFSGRQFSNSRSEMNVSTLELGDSALYLCASSLNTGGFYEQYFGPGTRLTVT.

The V and J genes are TRBV6-5 and TRBJ1-1; unclear D gene. The CDR3 loop spans 13 amino acids. V was clipped by 1 base and J by 4 bases, with 7 bases between them. Looked up from germline, CDR1 is MNHEY and CDR2 is SVGAGI. CDR3 residues: CASSYLGSTEAFF. CDR3 DNA: TGTGCCAGCAGTTACTTGGGGAGCACTGAAGCTTTCTTT.

This rearrangement joins TRBV5-1 to TRBJ1-5; D is possibly TRBD1 (5 bases). The CDR3 contains 13 residues. The V gene lost 0 bases and the J gene lost 5 bases, with 6 bases spanning the gap. CDR1 and CDR2 from the germline V gene are SGHRS and YFSETQ. CDR3 sequence: CASSLEGYQPQHF. The CDR3 DNA reads TGCGCCAGCAGCTTGGAGGGGTATCAGCCCCAGCATTTT.